This TCR beta chain emerged from a study of T cell responses to AZD1222 COVID-19 vaccine. To note about this clone: The antigen remains undetermined.

The CDR3 is 13 residues long. Trimming removed 3 bases at V and 3 bases at J, with 9 bases between. Germline CDR1 and CDR2: GTSNPN and SVGIG (reference sequence). General study points: A rise in Spike-specific TCR breadth and depth followed two AZD1222 doses. It was only after the peak T cell response that any repertoires were sampled. Seropositive AZD1222 recipients at baseline numbered only six or seven. Spike regions recognized by vaccine-associated CD4 TCRs spanned the protein, led by 160-218 and 743-854.

Sequenced by immunoSEQ multiplex PCR; TCRdb stores in-frame clones only, minus some. The table includes around 100,000 clones, nearly 90% detected once. The TCR comes from an adult who received the AZD1222 COVID-19 vaccine. Sequencing was performed on peripheral blood, taken 28 days after the second AZD1222 dose. V and J are TRBV30 and TRBJ1-5; no clear D gene. CDR3 nucleotides: TGTGCCTGGAGAAGTCGGGTCAATCAGCCCCAGCATTTT. Encoded protein: CAWRSRVNQPQHF.